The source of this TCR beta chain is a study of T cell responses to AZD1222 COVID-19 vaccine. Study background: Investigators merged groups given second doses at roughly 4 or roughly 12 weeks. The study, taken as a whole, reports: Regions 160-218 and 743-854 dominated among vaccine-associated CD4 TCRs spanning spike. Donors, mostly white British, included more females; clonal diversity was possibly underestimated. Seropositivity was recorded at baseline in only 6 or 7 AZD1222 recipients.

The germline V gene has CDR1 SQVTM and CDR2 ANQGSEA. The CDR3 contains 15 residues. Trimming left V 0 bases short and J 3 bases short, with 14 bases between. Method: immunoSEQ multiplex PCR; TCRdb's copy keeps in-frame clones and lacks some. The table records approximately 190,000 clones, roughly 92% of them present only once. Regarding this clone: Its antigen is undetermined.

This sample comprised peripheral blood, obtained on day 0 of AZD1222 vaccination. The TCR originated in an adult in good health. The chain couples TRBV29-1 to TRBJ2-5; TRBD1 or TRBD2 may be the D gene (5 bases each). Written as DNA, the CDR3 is TGCAGCGTTGAAGAATTGGGGATGGGGGAAGAGACCCAGTACTTC. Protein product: CSVEELGMGEETQYF.